The entry that follows covers one T cell receptor beta chain sequence. What it binds is unknown. CDR3 length equals 19 residues. In germline, CDR1 is SGDLS, CDR2 YYNGEE. The V and J ends lost 1 base and 1 base, in that order; junction bases with no gene match: 9. The data stem from a study of shared clonotypes between healthy human individuals. Overall study findings and caveats: Clonotype sharing among donors likely depends on sequencing depth. Among the subsets, naive ones generally showed larger estimated richness than memory ones.

A CD45RA-negative memory subset and a CD45RA+ naive subset were separated from the CD4+ cells. Here immunoSEQ multiplex PCR was the method, and the copy in TCRdb shows in-frame clones only, minus some. The sample holds 2,500,000 or so clones, approximately 93% seen once. Sample: naive CD4+ T cells from PBMCs. Subset defined: CD45RA+ positively selected. The chain joins TRBV9 to TRBJ2-5; 14 bases fit TRBD2. This receptor was identified in a young man in good health. Some clones in this sample may be carry-over from other donors' samples. In nucleotides, the CDR3 is TGTGCCAGCAGCGTAACGAACAGGGGGACTAGCGGGGGCCAAGAGACCCAGTACTTC. Residues: CASSVTNRGTSGGQETQYF.